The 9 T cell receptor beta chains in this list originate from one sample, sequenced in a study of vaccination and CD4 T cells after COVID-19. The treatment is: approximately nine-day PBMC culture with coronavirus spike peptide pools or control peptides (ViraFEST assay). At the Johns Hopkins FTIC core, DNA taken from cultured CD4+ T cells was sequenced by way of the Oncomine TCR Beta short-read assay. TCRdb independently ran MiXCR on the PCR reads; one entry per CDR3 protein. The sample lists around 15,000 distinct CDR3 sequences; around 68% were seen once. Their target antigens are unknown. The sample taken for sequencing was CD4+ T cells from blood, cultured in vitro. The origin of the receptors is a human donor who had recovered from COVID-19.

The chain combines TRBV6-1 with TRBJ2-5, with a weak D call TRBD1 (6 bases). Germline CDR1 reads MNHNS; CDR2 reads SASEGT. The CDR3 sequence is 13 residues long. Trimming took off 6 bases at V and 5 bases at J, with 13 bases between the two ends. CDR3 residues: CASRSTGIETQYF. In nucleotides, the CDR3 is TGTGCCAGCAGATCAACAGGGATTGAGACCCAGTACTTC.

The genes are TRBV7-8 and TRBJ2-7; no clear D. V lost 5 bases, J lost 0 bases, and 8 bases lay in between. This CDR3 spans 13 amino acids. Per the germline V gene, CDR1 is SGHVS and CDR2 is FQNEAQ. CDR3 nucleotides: TGTGCCAGCAGCCCCCCGTCCTCCTACGAGCAGTACTTC. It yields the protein CASSPPSSYEQYF.

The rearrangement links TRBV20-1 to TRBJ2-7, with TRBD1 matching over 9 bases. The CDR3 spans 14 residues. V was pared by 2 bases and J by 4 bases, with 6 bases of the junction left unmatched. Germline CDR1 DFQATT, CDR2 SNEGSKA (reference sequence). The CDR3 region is CSARSPGQGYEQYF. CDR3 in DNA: TGCAGTGCTAGAAGCCCGGGACAGGGTTACGAGCAGTACTTC.

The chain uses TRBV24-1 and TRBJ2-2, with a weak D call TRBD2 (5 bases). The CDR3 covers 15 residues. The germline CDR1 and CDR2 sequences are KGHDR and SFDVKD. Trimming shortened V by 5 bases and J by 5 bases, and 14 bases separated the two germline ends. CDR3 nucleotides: TGTGCCACCAGTGGGAGGCAGGCGAGGACCGGGGAGCTGTTTTTT. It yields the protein CATSGRQARTGELFF.

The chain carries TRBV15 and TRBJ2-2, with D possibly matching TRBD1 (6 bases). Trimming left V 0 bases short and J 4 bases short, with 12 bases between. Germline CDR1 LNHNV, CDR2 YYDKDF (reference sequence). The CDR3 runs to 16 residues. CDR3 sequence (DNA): TGTGCCACCAGCAGAGAAACAGGGCGGGTCACCGGGGAGCTGTTTTTT. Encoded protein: CATSRETGRVTGELFF. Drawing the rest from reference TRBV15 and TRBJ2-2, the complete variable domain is DAMVIQNPRYQVTQFGKPVTLSCSQTLNHNVMYWYQQKSSQAPKLLFHYYDKDFNNEADTPDNFQSRRPNTSFCFLDIRSPGLGDTAMYLCATSRETGRVTGELFFGEGSRLTVL.

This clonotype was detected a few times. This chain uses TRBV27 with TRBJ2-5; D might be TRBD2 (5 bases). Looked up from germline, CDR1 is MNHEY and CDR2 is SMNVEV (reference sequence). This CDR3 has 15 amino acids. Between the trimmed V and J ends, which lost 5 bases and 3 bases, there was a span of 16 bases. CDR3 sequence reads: CASSAGWRQKETQYF. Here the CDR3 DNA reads TGTGCCAGCAGTGCCGGTTGGAGGCAAAAAGAGACCCAGTACTTC.

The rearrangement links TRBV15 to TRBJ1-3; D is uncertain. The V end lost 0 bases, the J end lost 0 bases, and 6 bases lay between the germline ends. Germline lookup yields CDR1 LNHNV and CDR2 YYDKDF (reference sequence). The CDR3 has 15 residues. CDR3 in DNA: TGTGCCACCAGCAGAGAGGGGAACTCTGGAAACACCATATATTTT. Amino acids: CATSREGNSGNTIYF.

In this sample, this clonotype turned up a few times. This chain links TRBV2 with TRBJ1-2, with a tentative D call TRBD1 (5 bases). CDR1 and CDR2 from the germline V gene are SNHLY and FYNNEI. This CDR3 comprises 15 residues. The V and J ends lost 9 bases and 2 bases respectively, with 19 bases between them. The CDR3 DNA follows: TGTGCCAGTTCCCGTAGACAGAAAATGAACTATGGCTACACCTTC. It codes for CASSRRQKMNYGYTF.

CDR3 sequence: CSARDHTPGGADTQYF. DNA for the CDR3: TGCAGTGCTAGAGACCATACCCCGGGAGGGGCAGATACGCAGTATTTT. This sequence joins TRBV20-1 and TRBJ2-3; 8 nucleotides agree with TRBD2. The CDR3 contains 16 residues. The germline CDR1 and CDR2 sequences are DFQATT and SNEGSKA (reference sequence). V shed 0 bases, J shed 4 bases, and the junction held 9 bases outside the gene matches.